One sample yielded the 32 T cell receptor beta chains listed below, sequenced in a study of T cell changes during pregnancy in multiple sclerosis. Sequencing used immunoSEQ multiplex PCR; TCRdb keeps in-frame clones, though not all of them. In the table there are 60,000 to 85,000 clones, less than 95% of which are singletons. This specimen was peripheral blood, taken in the third trimester of pregnancy. The receptors stem from a female donor with multiple sclerosis, enrolled in a pregnancy study.

The V gene is TRBV7-2, the J gene TRBJ1-6; TRBD1 agrees at 7 bases. The trim removed 5 bases at V and 9 bases at J, leaving 13 bases unmatched. In germline, CDR1 is SGHTA, CDR2 FQGNSA. This CDR3 contains 16 residues. The CDR3 nucleotides read TGTGCCAGCAGCCCCCGTTCGGACAGGAGGGGTTCACCCCTCCACTTT. As protein: CASSPRSDRRGSPLHF.

The chain links TRBV2 to TRBJ2-1, with 10 positions matching TRBD2. Looked up from germline, CDR1 is SNHLY and CDR2 is FYNNEI. V trimming: 7 bases; J trimming: 7 bases; junction bases outside the gene matches: 13. The CDR3 loop spans 16 amino acids. The CDR3: CASTSPELAGGNEQFF. In DNA, the CDR3 is TGTGCCAGCACCAGCCCCGAATTAGCGGGGGGTAATGAGCAGTTCTTC.

The gene calls are TRBV15 and TRBJ2-2; D is possibly TRBD2 (6 bases). V was shortened by 2 bases and J by 2 bases, with 9 bases between the two germline ends. CDR1 and CDR2 (germline): LNHNV, YYDKDF (reference sequence). This CDR3 region has 15 residues. CDR3 loop: CATSRQGGNTGELFF. CDR3 nucleotides: TGTGCCACCAGCAGACAGGGAGGAAACACCGGGGAGCTGTTTTTT.

This clone has a single count. The J gene is TRBJ2-7, the V gene TRBV9; TRBD1 matches at 7 bases. V gave up 4 bases and J gave up 7 bases; unmatched junction bases: 8. The length of the CDR3 is 13 residues. The V gene's germline CDR1 is SGDLS and CDR2 YYNGEE. CDR3 sequence (DNA): TGTGCCAGCAGCACAGGGGTGGTCGAAGAGCAGTACTTC. Translating gives CASSTGVVEEQYF. The whole variable domain, filled in from reference TRBV9 and TRBJ2-7, reads DSGVTQTPKHLITATGQRVTLRCSPRSGDLSVYWYQQSLDQGLQFLIQYYNGEERAKGNILERFSAQQFPDLHSELNLSSLELGDSALYFCASSTGVVEEQYFGPGTRLTVT.

V gene TRBV11-2 combines with J gene TRBJ2-7, with D perhaps matching TRBD1 (6 bases). Trimming cost V 3 bases and J 2 bases, with 8 bases left between them. CDR1 and CDR2 (germline): SGHAT, FQNNGV. The CDR3 is 13 amino acids. This CDR3 is CASSFTGTYEQYF. In nucleotides, the CDR3 is TGTGCCAGCAGCTTTACAGGGACCTACGAGCAGTACTTC.

This chain uses TRBV19 with TRBJ1-3; perhaps TRBD1 as D (5 bases). Trimming took off 4 bases at V and 2 bases at J, with 12 bases between the two ends. Per the germline V gene, CDR1 is LNHDA and CDR2 is SQIVND (reference sequence). The CDR3 runs 15 residues. Here the CDR3 reads CASSTGRGTGNTIYF. The CDR3 DNA reads as TGTGCCAGTAGTACGGGGAGGGGAACTGGAAACACCATATATTTT.

This clone has a single count. V and J are TRBV30 and TRBJ1-5, with 12 positions matching TRBD1. The CDR3 is 15 residues long. V trimming: 2 bases; J trimming: 7 bases; junction bases outside the gene matches: 6. Germline CDR1 and CDR2: GTSNPN and SVGIG (reference sequence). In nucleotides, the CDR3 is TGTGCCTGGAGTACCGGGACAGGGGGCGCACAGCCCCAGCATTTT. It translates to CAWSTGTGGAQPQHF.

In this sample, this clone turned up once. This chain uses TRBV7-2 with TRBJ2-3; tentatively, D is TRBD2 (6 bases). Trimming left V 4 bases short and J 0 bases short, with 14 bases between. This CDR3 is 16 amino acids long. From germline, CDR1 is SGHTA and CDR2 FQGNSA. The CDR3 protein is CASSWRGPPSTDTQYF. In DNA form, the CDR3 reads TGTGCCAGCAGCTGGAGGGGACCACCCAGCACAGATACGCAGTATTTT.

The chain is built from TRBV5-5 and TRBJ2-5; 8 bases fit TRBD2. Unmatched junction bases numbered 10, after V lost 4 bases and J lost 5 bases. This CDR3 region has 15 residues. Per germline, CDR1 SGHKS and CDR2 YYEKEE (reference sequence). In nucleotides, the CDR3 is TGTGCCAGCAGCCGCCGGACTAGCTCGGGTGAGACCCAGTACTTC. Translated, it gives CASSRRTSSGETQYF.

The chain is built from TRBV5-6 and TRBJ1-1, with D possibly TRBD1 on 5 matching bases. Trimming removed 4 bases at V and 0 bases at J, with 13 bases between. The CDR3 extends over 15 amino acids. From germline, CDR1 is SGHDT and CDR2 YYEEEE. The DNA of the CDR3 is TGTGCCAGCAGCCCCCGGGGACTTGTGAACACTGAAGCTTTCTTT. Translated: CASSPRGLVNTEAFF.

The chain combines TRBV7-9 with TRBJ2-7; the D is unclear. CDR3 length: 13 residues. Germline V CDR1 and CDR2: SEHNR, FQNEAQ (reference sequence). The ends were cut back, 5 bases at V and 5 bases at J, with 13 bases in the middle. This CDR3 is CASSPSLRDEQYF. The CDR3 nucleotides are TGTGCCAGCAGCCCGTCACTACGGGACGAGCAGTACTTC.

The rearrangement uses TRBV14 and TRBJ1-4, with D uncertain. This CDR3 region has 18 residues. V dropped 4 bases and J dropped 0 bases, with 18 bases sitting between them. The germline V gene encodes CDR1 SGHDN and CDR2 FVKESK. For the CDR3, the DNA is TGTGCCAGCAGCCCACTATTCCCTGTAGAGGCAACTAATGAAAAACTGTTTTTT. The encoded protein is CASSPLFPVEATNEKLFF.

This clone was counted once. The chain couples TRBV19 to TRBJ1-1; 7 positions match TRBD1. The trim removed 4 bases at V and 6 bases at J, leaving 5 bases unmatched. From germline, CDR1 is LNHDA and CDR2 SQIVND (reference sequence). This CDR3 comprises 13 residues. The CDR3 loop is CASSRQGGPEAFF. Written as DNA, the CDR3 is TGTGCCAGTAGTAGACAAGGGGGCCCTGAAGCTTTCTTT.

The chain is built from TRBV11-2 and TRBJ2-7; D not resolved. V lost 0 bases to trimming and J lost 2 bases, with 11 bases between them. Germline V gene sequence: CDR1 SGHAT, CDR2 FQNNGV. The CDR3 totals 15 residues. DNA for the CDR3: TGTGCCAGCAGCTTAGATCTCCCTAGAACCTACGAGCAGTACTTC. It is translated as CASSLDLPRTYEQYF.

The V and J genes are TRBV16 and TRBJ2-7, with D unclear. V gave up 2 bases and J gave up 1 base, with 9 bases separating them. This CDR3 is built from 14 residues. CDR1 is KGHSY, CDR2 FQNENV, per germline. The CDR3: CASSQENLSYEQYF. In DNA form, the CDR3 reads TGTGCCAGCAGCCAAGAGAACCTATCCTACGAGCAGTACTTC.

The chain employs TRBV7-3 and TRBJ2-1, with 7 bases aligning to TRBD2. CDR3 size: 15 residues. Per germline, CDR1 SGHTA and CDR2 FQGTGA. The J segment lost 0 bases and the V segment lost 5 bases, leaving 4 bases of the junction unmatched. Written as DNA, the CDR3 is TGTGCCAGCAGCGACGGGGGGTCCTCCTACAATGAGCAGTTCTTC. It specifies CASSDGGSSYNEQFF.

The gene calls are TRBV27 and TRBJ2-2; 7 nucleotides align to TRBD1. Germline V gives CDR1 MNHEY, CDR2 SMNVEV (reference sequence). CDR3 length: 16 residues. Germline trimming cut 1 base from V and 3 bases from J; bases unmatched to any gene: 5. CDR3 amino acids: CASSLLTGAHTGELFF. Written as DNA, the CDR3 is TGTGCCAGCAGTTTATTAACAGGGGCCCACACCGGGGAGCTGTTTTTT.

This rearrangement joins TRBV9 to TRBJ2-2, with D hard to call. The CDR3 totals 14 residues. Germline values: CDR1 SGDLS, CDR2 YYNGEE. Trimming removed 0 bases from V and 4 bases from J, with 7 bases in between. The CDR3 region has the DNA TGTGCCAGCAGCGTAGGGCCTCCCACCGGGGAGCTGTTTTTT. This encodes CASSVGPPTGELFF.

The V call is TRBV5-1, the J call TRBJ2-7; TRBD1 agrees at 8 bases. J was trimmed by 7 bases and V by 0 bases; bases with no gene match: 12. The CDR3 is made up of 16 amino acids. Per the germline V gene, CDR1 is SGHRS and CDR2 is YFSETQ. CDR3 loop: CASSLDPGGFVLEQYF. DNA for the CDR3: TGCGCCAGCAGCTTGGATCCAGGGGGCTTTGTACTGGAGCAGTACTTC.

The V gene is TRBV4-2, the J gene TRBJ2-1; D unresolved. Germline loops: CDR1 LGHNA, CDR2 YNFKEQ. The germline V and J ends were trimmed by 1 base and 6 bases, with 19 bases remaining between them. CDR3 length equals 17 residues. The CDR3 DNA follows: TGTGCCAGCAGCCAAGTCTCCACCCTCTTTTCGGGCAATGAGCAGTTCTTC. Protein sequence: CASSQVSTLFSGNEQFF.

The J gene is TRBJ2-7, the V gene TRBV15; D is undetermined. CDR3 length equals 15 residues. The germline V gene has CDR1 LNHNV and CDR2 YYDKDF (reference sequence). Trimming removed 2 bases at V and 0 bases at J, with 11 bases between. The CDR3 DNA follows: TGTGCCACCAGCAGAAGACTCCGAAGCTCCTACGAGCAGTACTTC. Translating gives CATSRRLRSSYEQYF.

This chain uses TRBV4-2 with TRBJ1-1, with no clear D. CDR1 and CDR2 (germline): LGHNA, YNFKEQ. This CDR3 is 15 amino acids long. V lost 0 bases to trimming and J lost 1 base, with 9 bases between them. CDR3 in amino acids: CASSQDRAGNTEAFF. The CDR3, as DNA: TGTGCCAGCAGCCAAGATCGGGCGGGGAACACTGAAGCTTTCTTT.

The genes are TRBV6-6 and TRBJ1-3, with a weak D call TRBD1 (6 bases). Germline V CDR1 and CDR2: MNHNY, SVGAGI (reference sequence). V was cut by 2 bases and J by 8 bases, with 10 bases left in between. This CDR3 has 13 amino acids. CDR3 region: CASSYGGLYTIYF. For the CDR3, the DNA is TGTGCCAGCAGTTACGGGGGCCTCTACACCATATATTTT.

This clone was counted a single time. This chain uses TRBV9 with TRBJ2-3; TRBD1 is a possible D gene (6 bases). The length of the CDR3 is 13 residues. Trimming stripped 4 bases from V and 6 bases from J, with 12 bases between. The germline V gene encodes CDR1 SGDLS and CDR2 YYNGEE. The CDR3 spells CASSTGTSDTQYF. The CDR3 nucleotides read TGTGCCAGCAGCACAGGGACCTCGGATACGCAGTATTTT.

V and J are TRBV7-9 and TRBJ2-7; D uncertain. The ends were cut back, 1 base at V and 2 bases at J, with 9 bases in the middle. CDR1 and CDR2 (germline): SEHNR, FQNEAQ (reference sequence). The CDR3 totals 14 residues. The CDR3 DNA follows: TGTGCCAGCAGCTTAGAAGGAGTCACCTACGAGCAGTACTTC. Translated: CASSLEGVTYEQYF.

To note about this clone: A read error may produce the germline difference seen at one junction end. The chain joins TRBV7-3 to TRBJ2-4; 9 nucleotides line up with TRBD1. This CDR3 is built from 13 residues. Germline V gives CDR1 SGHTA, CDR2 FQGTGA. The CDR3: CASSLARDREIHF. The CDR3 DNA reads as TGTGCCAGCAGCTTGGCCCGGGACAGGGAAATCCACTTC.

The gene calls are TRBV18 and TRBJ2-3; 7 bases map to TRBD1. After removal of 3 bases from V and 2 bases from J, the junction contained 5 bases not matched to a gene. Germline loops: CDR1 KGHSH, CDR2 LQKENI. The CDR3 has 15 amino acids. As DNA, the CDR3 is TGTGCCAGCTCACCGGGAAGGGGGCCCACAGATACGCAGTATTTT. Protein: CASSPGRGPTDTQYF. The full variable domain, completed using reference TRBV18 and TRBJ2-3, is NAGVMQNPRHLVRRRGQEARLRCSPMKGHSHVYWYRQLPEEGLKFMVYLQKENIIDESGMPKERFSAEFPKEGPSILRIQQVVRGDSAAYFCASSPGRGPTDTQYFGPGTRLTVL.

This sequence joins TRBV27 and TRBJ2-2; 7 nucleotides agree with TRBD1. J lost 5 bases, V lost 5 bases, and 17 bases had no gene match. The CDR3 runs 18 residues. Germline values: CDR1 MNHEY, CDR2 SMNVEV (reference sequence). DNA of the CDR3: TGTGCCAGCAGTACCTCCCGGACAGGCAATTTTCGTACCGGGGAGCTGTTTTTT. It encodes CASSTSRTGNFRTGELFF.

V is TRBV7-2 and J is TRBJ2-7; 7 bases match TRBD2. CDR3 length: 16 amino acids. V was clipped by 1 base and J by 2 bases; unmatched bases: 8. From germline, CDR1 is SGHTA and CDR2 FQGNSA. The CDR3 protein is CASSLGGGGATYEQYF. In DNA, the CDR3 is TGTGCCAGCAGCTTAGGGGGGGGAGGGGCTACCTACGAGCAGTACTTC.

The rearrangement joins TRBV10-3 to TRBJ2-3; D gene uncertain. This CDR3 is built from 12 residues. V was cut by 3 bases and J by 3 bases, with 4 bases left in between. Germline lookup yields CDR1 ENHRY and CDR2 SYGVKD. CDR3 sequence: CAISDLTDTQYF. As DNA, the CDR3 is TGTGCCATCAGTGACCTAACAGATACGCAGTATTTT.

This chain's CDR3 is CASSQEGRTSGADTQYF. The CDR3 DNA reads as TGCGCCAGCAGCCAAGAGGGGCGTACTAGCGGGGCAGATACGCAGTATTTT. V is TRBV4-3 and J is TRBJ2-3; 10 positions agree with TRBD2. CDR1 is LGHNA and CDR2 is YSLEER in the germline V gene. This CDR3 is built from 17 residues. V gave up 0 bases and J gave up 4 bases; unmatched junction bases: 7.

The chain is built from TRBV5-1 and TRBJ2-5; TRBD2 aligns across 9 bases. Germline-derived CDR1 and CDR2 are SGHRS and YFSETQ. This CDR3 is built from 16 residues. The J segment lost 1 base and the V segment lost 1 base, leaving 5 bases of the junction unmatched. CDR3 DNA sequence: TGCGCCAGCAGCTTGTCGGCGGGGGGGGGCCAAGAGACCCAGTACTTC. Translated: CASSLSAGGGQETQYF. Based on the CDR3 plus reference TRBV5-1 and TRBJ2-5, the full variable domain is KAGVTQTPRYLIKTRGQQVTLSCSPISGHRSVSWYQQTPGQGLQFLFEYFSETQRNKGNFPGRFSGRQFSNSRSEMNVSTLELGDSALYLCASSLSAGGGQETQYFGPGTRLLVL.